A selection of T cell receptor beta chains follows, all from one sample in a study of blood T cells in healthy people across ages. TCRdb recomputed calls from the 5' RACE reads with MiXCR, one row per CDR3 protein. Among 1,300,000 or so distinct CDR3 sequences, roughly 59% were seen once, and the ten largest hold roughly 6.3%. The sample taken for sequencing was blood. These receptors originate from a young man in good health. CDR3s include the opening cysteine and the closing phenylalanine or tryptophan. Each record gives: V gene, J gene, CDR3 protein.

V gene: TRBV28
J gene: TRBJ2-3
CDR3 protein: CASSSGTSGRDTQYF

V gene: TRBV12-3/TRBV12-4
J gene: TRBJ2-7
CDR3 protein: CASSPGQGAAYNEQYF

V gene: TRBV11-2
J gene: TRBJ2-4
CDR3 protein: CASSSRLLGSSIQYF

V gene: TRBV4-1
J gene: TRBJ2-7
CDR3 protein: CASSQRGGSSYEQYF

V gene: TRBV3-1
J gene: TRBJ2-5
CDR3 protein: CARSRPRHQYF

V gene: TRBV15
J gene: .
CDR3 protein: CATSRDPGGETQYF

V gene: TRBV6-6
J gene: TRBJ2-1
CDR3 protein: CASNQFQSSYNEQFF

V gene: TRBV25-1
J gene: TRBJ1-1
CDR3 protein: CASRKTGFGTEAFF

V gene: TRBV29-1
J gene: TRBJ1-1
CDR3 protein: CSVGNLGVTEAFF

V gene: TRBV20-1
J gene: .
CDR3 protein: CSATPRTGYEQYF

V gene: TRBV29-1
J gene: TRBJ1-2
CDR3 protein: CSVDTTGNYGYTF

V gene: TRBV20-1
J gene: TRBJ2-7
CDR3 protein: CSAGGTQYEQYF

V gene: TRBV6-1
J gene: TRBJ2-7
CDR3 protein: CASSEETTGLAYEQYF

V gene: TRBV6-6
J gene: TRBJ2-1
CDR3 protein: CASSFNSGRSSYNEQFF

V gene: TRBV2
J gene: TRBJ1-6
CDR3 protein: CASTTGTVNSPLHF

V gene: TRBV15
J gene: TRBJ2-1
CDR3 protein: CATRYSGAYNEQFF

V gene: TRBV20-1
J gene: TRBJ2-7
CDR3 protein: CSAGDLTSGAYEQYF

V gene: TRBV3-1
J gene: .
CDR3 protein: CASSQDSHSSNEQYF

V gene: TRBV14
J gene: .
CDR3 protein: CASSPTLAYEQYF

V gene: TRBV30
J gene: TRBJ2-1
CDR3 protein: CAWISGTGDYEQFF

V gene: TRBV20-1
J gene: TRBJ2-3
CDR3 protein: CSAAGGLASTDTQYF

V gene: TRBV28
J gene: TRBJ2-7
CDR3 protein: CASSPQAAYEQYF

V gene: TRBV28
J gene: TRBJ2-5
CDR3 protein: CASSLSGGGYRQETQYF

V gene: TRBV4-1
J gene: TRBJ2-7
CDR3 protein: CASSLWDRSSYEQYF

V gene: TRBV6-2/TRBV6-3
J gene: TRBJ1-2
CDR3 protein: CASRHGQGVYGYTF

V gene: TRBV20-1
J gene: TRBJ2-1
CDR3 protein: CSAPKMTSGYNEQFF

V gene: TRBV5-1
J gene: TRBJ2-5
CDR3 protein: CASSSQPGLPGETQYF

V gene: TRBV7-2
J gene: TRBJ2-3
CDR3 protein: CASSPQTGLTDTQYF

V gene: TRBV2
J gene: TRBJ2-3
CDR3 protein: CASNDPGLAGTDTQYF